One T cell receptor (beta chain) is described in this entry. Its target is unknown. These data originate in a study of T cell responses to AZD1222 COVID-19 vaccine. Study-wide results and caveats: Only a handful of people who got AZD1222 tested seropositive at baseline. The peak T cell response came first, and repertoires were sampled only after it.

Sequencing used immunoSEQ multiplex PCR; TCRdb keeps in-frame clones, though not all of them. The table shows more than 60,000 clones, with over 75% occurring only once. Germline CDR1 SGDLS, CDR2 YYNGEE. V lost 4 bases, J lost 14 bases, and 18 bases lay in between. The CDR3 is 13 residues long. The receptor's source is an adult who received the AZD1222 COVID-19 vaccine. The J gene is TRBJ2-2, the V gene TRBV9; tentatively, D is TRBD2 (6 bases). The sample consisted of peripheral blood, taken 28 days after the second AZD1222 dose. Here the CDR3 DNA reads TGTGCCAGCAGCCCCGGGATGGCGGGGTATCTGTTTTTT. Protein product: CASSPGMAGYLFF.